This T cell receptor (beta chain) was recorded in a study of blood T cells in healthy people across ages. Findings and caveats of the study: The unsorted PBMCs prevented any conclusive comparison of naive versus antigen-experienced cells.

RNA extraction gave at least 5.5 micrograms of total RNA per sample. About this clonotype: Its antigen is currently unknown.

The CDR3 is 16 residues long. Germline V CDR1 and CDR2: LGHNA, YSLEER. Next came a second PCR, run for about 6 to 12 cycles, which used a sample-barcoded 5' primer along with a J-beta primer mix. Each of the samples gave a minimum of 3 million paired-end reads that contained CDR3. TCRdb called the 5' RACE reads again in MiXCR, with one record for every CDR3 protein. This table has under 700,000 distinct CDR3 sequences, nearly 25% appearing once. These records were also assigned to another study, of T cells of mothers and their children. That source adds: In cDNA synthesis, all of the extracted RNA was used at roughly 1.6 ug per 15 ul.

This chain uses TRBV4-3 with TRBJ2-5; 8 nucleotides line up with TRBD2. Matching the DNA end better, TRBJ2-7 makes the J call doubtful. Sequenced input: blood. The sequence derives from a boy under 18 in good health. This CDR3 reads CASSQAGAGAAYEQYF. CDR3 bases: TGCGCCAGCAGCCAAGCGGGAGCGGGGGCCGCCTACGAGCAGTACTTC.